These 15 T cell receptor beta chains were all obtained from the same sample, sequenced in a study of regulatory and conventional T cells in RAG deficiency. Clones were sequenced by immunoSEQ multiplex PCR, and TCRdb holds only the in-frame ones, with some missing. The table has tens of thousands of clones, 90% to 95% seen once. Genomic DNA came from blood conventional CD4+ T cells gated CD25-low CD127-high. The same data also went into a second study, on regulatory T cells. This second study notes: Primers: 52 TRBV forward and 13 TRBJ reverse.

The sample consisted of CD25- CD4+ T cells sorted from blood. These TCRs come from a human donor in good health.

The chain recombines TRBV5-1 with TRBJ2-1, with 9 bases aligning to TRBD2. V gave up 1 base and J gave up 2 bases; unmatched junction bases: 7. Germline assignment: CDR1 SGHRS and CDR2 YFSETQ. This CDR3 is 17 amino acids long. CDR3 DNA sequence: TGCGCCAGCAGCTTGACCCTAGCGGGGAACCCCTACAATGAGCAGTTCTTC. Translating gives CASSLTLAGNPYNEQFF.

The chain is built from TRBV10-3 and TRBJ1-2; D perhaps matches TRBD1 (6 bases). Trimming left V 3 bases short and J 7 bases short, with 12 bases between. Germline V CDR1 and CDR2: ENHRY, SYGVKD. The CDR3 has 13 residues. CDR3 DNA: TGTGCCATCAGTGAAGGACAGTTGGGTGGCTACACCTTC. It codes for CAISEGQLGGYTF.

The CDR3 region has the DNA TGCGCCAGCAGCTTGGCCCTAGCGGGGGGGAAAGAGACCCAGTACTTC. This translates into CASSLALAGGKETQYF. The gene calls are TRBV5-1 and TRBJ2-5; 12 bases align to TRBD2. CDR3 length equals 16 residues. J gave up 3 bases and V 0 bases, and 3 bases lay outside the gene matches. Germline assignment: CDR1 SGHRS and CDR2 YFSETQ. The full variable domain, rest sourced from reference TRBV5-1 and TRBJ2-5, is KAGVTQTPRYLIKTRGQQVTLSCSPISGHRSVSWYQQTPGQGLQFLFEYFSETQRNKGNFPGRFSGRQFSNSRSEMNVSTLELGDSALYLCASSLALAGGKETQYFGPGTRLLVL.

V gene TRBV19 combines with J gene TRBJ1-2; weak D call: TRBD1 (6 bases). Germline V gene data show CDR1 as LNHDA and CDR2 as SQIVND (reference sequence). The length of the CDR3 is 18 residues. The V and J ends lost 6 bases and 3 bases respectively, with 26 bases between them. CDR3 in DNA: TGTGCCAGTAGACAAAGTCGGCAGGGGAGAGGGGCCTACTATGGCTACACCTTC. Residues: CASRQSRQGRGAYYGYTF.

The chain uses TRBV6-1 and TRBJ1-5; D is possibly TRBD1 (6 bases). V lost 5 bases, J lost 5 bases, and 10 bases lay in between. This CDR3 is 13 amino acids long. Germline assignment: CDR1 MNHNS and CDR2 SASEGT. CDR3 loop: CASSQGRDQPQHF. As DNA, the CDR3 is TGTGCCAGCAGTCAGGGGCGCGATCAGCCCCAGCATTTT.

As regards this clone: Germline is not matched at one junction end, which may reflect a read error. The chain carries TRBV7-6 and TRBJ2-5; 14 bases line up with TRBD2. Germline values: CDR1 SGHVS, CDR2 FNYEAQ. The CDR3 contains 16 residues. CDR3 region: CASSPRTSGGQGTQYF. The CDR3 bases are TGTGCCAGCAGTCCGCGGACTAGCGGGGGGCAAGGGACCCAGTACTTC.

This chain's CDR3 is CASSWALDYGYTF. CDR3 nucleotides: TGTGCCAGCAGCTGGGCTCTGGACTATGGCTACACCTTC. This sequence joins TRBV7-2 and TRBJ1-2, with no clear D. CDR1 is SGHTA, CDR2 FQGNSA, per germline. There are 13 residues in the CDR3. Trimming shortened V by 4 bases and J by 3 bases, and 9 bases separated the two germline ends.

Regarding this clone: Other DNA sequences in the sample encode the same CDR3. This chain uses TRBV5-4 with TRBJ1-6, with 8 bases fitting TRBD1. V lost 0 bases to trimming and J lost 7 bases; unmatched junction nucleotides: 6. The CDR3 consists of 16 residues. Germline CDR1 and CDR2: SGHNT and YYREEE (reference sequence). The CDR3 DNA follows: TGTGCCAGCAGCTTGGCTTTCGCAGGGGGCAATTCACCCCTCCACTTT. Translated, it gives CASSLAFAGGNSPLHF. Combining the CDR3 with reference TRBV5-4 and TRBJ1-6 gives the whole variable domain ETGVTQSPTHLIKTRGQQVTLRCSSQSGHNTVSWYQQALGQGPQFIFQYYREEENGRGNFPPRFSGLQFPNYSSELNVNALELDDSALYLCASSLAFAGGNSPLHFGNGTRLTVT.

This clone showed up just once. The same CDR3 also results from other DNA sequences found in this sample. The chain has TRBV5-1 and TRBJ2-3, with D possibly TRBD2 on 5 matching bases. The CDR3 consists of 14 residues. With 0 bases removed from V and 1 base from J, the gap between germline ends came to 6 bases. Per germline, CDR1 SGHRS and CDR2 YFSETQ. The CDR3 coding sequence is TGCGCCAGCAGCTTGGGGGGAGGCACAGATACGCAGTATTTT. Its translation is CASSLGGGTDTQYF.

This rearrangement joins TRBV9 to TRBJ1-1; tentatively, D is TRBD1 (5 bases). Germline CDR1 SGDLS, CDR2 YYNGEE. This CDR3 region has 14 residues. V was clipped by 3 bases and J by 1 base, with 10 bases between them. The CDR3 DNA reads TGTGCCAGCAGCGCCCAGACAGCGAACACTGAAGCTTTCTTT. It translates to CASSAQTANTEAFF.

The chain recombines TRBV5-6 with TRBJ1-5; D is unresolved. Trimming stripped 2 bases from V and 0 bases from J, with 9 bases between. The CDR3 totals 15 residues. Germline CDR1 reads SGHDT; CDR2 reads YYEEEE. The CDR3 sequence is CASSFYGSSNQPQHF. CDR3 sequence (DNA): TGTGCCAGCAGCTTTTACGGTTCTAGCAATCAGCCCCAGCATTTT.

The rearrangement uses TRBV27 and TRBJ1-1, with D perhaps matching TRBD1 (6 bases). Germline values: CDR1 MNHEY, CDR2 SMNVEV (reference sequence). The CDR3 runs 14 residues. Deletions cut 6 bases from V and 5 bases from J, with 16 bases between. The CDR3 region is CASSKNTGWTEAFF. CDR3 coding DNA: TGTGCCAGCAGCAAAAATACAGGGTGGACTGAAGCTTTCTTT.

The chain has TRBV29-1 and TRBJ2-5; D might be TRBD1 (6 bases). With the DNA end fitting TRBJ2-7 better, the J assignment may be wrong. This CDR3 region has 13 residues. Germline loops: CDR1 SQVTM, CDR2 ANQGSEA. The CDR3 protein is CSATRTEDYEQYF. CDR3 bases: TGCAGCGCAACCCGGACAGAAGACTACGAGCAGTACTTC.

The chain combines TRBV11-1 with TRBJ2-7; 9 positions agree with TRBD1. Unmatched junction bases numbered 2, after V lost 5 bases and J lost 3 bases. CDR3 length: 13 amino acids. The germline gives CDR1 SGHAT, CDR2 FQDESV (reference sequence). The CDR3 DNA sequence: TGTGCCAGCAGCCGGACAGGGGACTACGAGCAGTACTTC. It encodes CASSRTGDYEQYF.

The gene calls are TRBV6-4 and TRBJ1-2; D might be TRBD1 (5 bases). With 0 bases removed from V and 6 bases from J, the gap between germline ends came to 8 bases. Germline CDR1 is MRHNA and CDR2 is SNTAGT. The CDR3 is 13 amino acids. The CDR3 sequence is CASSDSGGDGYTF. CDR3 bases: TGTGCCAGCAGTGACTCGGGGGGTGATGGCTACACCTTC.